This T cell receptor beta chain was identified during a study of T-cell reconstitution after alpha-beta-depleted transplantation in children. Notes on the study in general: Among T cells one year after transplant, newly produced cells accounted for most counts and diversity. It was reported that alpha-beta T cells came from several hundred expanded graft clones (about two months after transplant). Diversity of TCRbeta at day 60 was high in some patients, arising from surviving recipient T cells and thymic progenitors.

Library preparation (for TCRbeta) was performed with unique molecular identifiers. TCRdb reprocessed the PCR reads with MiXCR, giving one entry per CDR3 protein. The sample holds some 200,000 distinct CDR3 sequences, 6.3% seen once. Germline V gives CDR1 SGHRS, CDR2 YFSETQ. The CDR3 contains 15 residues. Between the trimmed V and J ends, which lost 2 bases and 0 bases, there was a span of 8 bases. This clonotype was observed many times. The antigen is undetermined. This chain uses TRBV5-1 with TRBJ2-2; tentative D call: TRBD1 (5 bases). This material consisted of PBMCs, taken before TCRalphabeta/CD19-depleted stem cell transplant. The sequence derives from a girl less than two years old with combined immunodeficiency, due to receive a stem cell transplant. CDR3 amino acids: CASSFDSANTGELFF. Written as DNA, the CDR3 is TGCGCCAGCAGCTTCGACAGCGCGAACACCGGGGAGCTGTTTTTT.